Presented here are 17 T cell receptor beta chains from one specimen sequenced in a study of T cell responses to AZD1222 COVID-19 vaccine. Some clones are missing from TCRdb's copy, which holds only in-frame ones; the method was immunoSEQ multiplex PCR. The repertoire has about 150,000 clones, 90% to 95% of them found once; the top ten carry 6% to 7%. The specimen comprised peripheral blood, sampled 28 days after the second AZD1222 dose. These receptor sequences come from an adult who received the AZD1222 COVID-19 vaccine.

The V call is TRBV19, the J call TRBJ1-1; D possibly corresponds to TRBD1 (5 bases). The V and J ends lost 8 bases and 0 bases respectively, with 16 bases between them. CDR3 length equals 15 residues. The germline V gene has CDR1 LNHDA and CDR2 SQIVND (reference sequence). As DNA, the CDR3 is TGTGCCAGTGCGATTGGGACGGCTTTGAACACTGAAGCTTTCTTT. Amino acid sequence: CASAIGTALNTEAFF.

The genes are TRBV29-1 and TRBJ1-5; possibly TRBD1 for D (5 bases). CDR3 length equals 13 residues. Germline values: CDR1 SQVTM, CDR2 ANQGSEA. CDR3 in DNA: TGCACCCCCCGAGGGGCAGGAAATCAGCCCCAGCATTTT. This translates into CTPRGAGNQPQHF. Full variable domain (missing parts from reference TRBV29-1 and TRBJ1-5): SAVISQKPSRDICQRGTSLTIQCQVDSQVTMMFWYRQQPGQSLTLIATANQGSEATYESGFVIDKFPISRPNLTFSTLTVSNMSPEDSSIYLCTPRGAGNQPQHFGDGTRLSIL.

This clone was observed a few times. The gene calls are TRBV3-1 (or the pseudogene TRBV3-2) and TRBJ2-7; 7 nucleotides agree with TRBD1. CDR1 is LGHDT and CDR2 is YNNKEL in the germline V gene (reference sequence). Trimming took 6 bases from V and 3 from J; bases not matched to a gene: 2. The CDR3 is 12 amino acids. In nucleotides, the CDR3 is TGTGCCAGCAGGGGGACAGTCTACGAGCAGTACTTC. This gives the protein CASRGTVYEQYF.

This chain uses TRBV2 with TRBJ1-2, with 7 bases identical to TRBD1. Per the germline V gene, CDR1 is SNHLY and CDR2 is FYNNEI. The CDR3 covers 12 residues. Trimming removed 7 bases from V and 6 bases from J; junction bases left unmatched: 5. In DNA form, the CDR3 reads TGTGCCAGCACGGGCAGGGGGGATGGCTACACCTTC. Encoded protein: CASTGRGDGYTF.

This chain's CDR3 is CASSPGHSYGYTF. The DNA of the CDR3 is TGTGCCAGCAGCCCGGGACACTCCTATGGCTACACCTTC. The V call is TRBV12-3 or TRBV12-4, the J call TRBJ1-2, with a tentative D call TRBD1 (6 bases). V lost 6 bases to trimming and J lost 4 bases, with 12 bases between them. The CDR3 is 13 residues long.

The CDR3 region is CAAGGGAAGEKLFF. CDR3 DNA: TGTGCCGCAGGAGGCGGGGCAGCGGGTGAAAAACTGTTTTTT. This chain uses TRBV28 with TRBJ1-4; tentatively, D is TRBD1 (5 bases). Germline CDR1 is MDHEN and CDR2 is SYDVKM. The CDR3 covers 14 residues. With 11 bases removed from V and 7 bases from J, the gap between germline ends came to 20 bases.

V and J are TRBV15 and TRBJ1-4; D is unresolved. The germline V gene has CDR1 LNHNV and CDR2 YYDKDF (reference sequence). V dropped 7 bases and J dropped 8 bases, with 17 bases sitting between them. The CDR3 has 14 amino acids. CDR3 region: CATKGRVVGEKLFF. CDR3 in DNA: TGTGCCACCAAAGGGAGGGTGGTTGGAGAAAAACTGTTTTTT.

J is TRBJ1-3 and V is TRBV13; TRBD1 matches at 9 bases. V gave up 6 bases and J gave up 0 bases; unmatched junction bases: 9. This CDR3 comprises 17 residues. CDR1 is PRHDT, CDR2 FYEKMQ, per germline (reference sequence). In nucleotides, the CDR3 is TGTGCCAGCAGTCCGGACAGGGGAAGCTTCTCTGGAAACACCATATATTTT. Its translation is CASSPDRGSFSGNTIYF.

The chain carries TRBV10-3 and TRBJ1-1; 8 nucleotides align to TRBD1. Germline V gene lookup returns CDR1 ENHRY and CDR2 SYGVKD. V lost 2 bases to trimming and J lost 9 bases; unmatched junction nucleotides: 8. There are 14 residues in the CDR3. CDR3 DNA sequence: TGTGCCATCAGTGAGACGGGACAGGTAGTGAAAGCTTTCTTT. Translated, it gives CAISETGQVVKAFF.

This sequence joins TRBV18 and TRBJ1-4; 7 bases match TRBD1. V shed 3 bases, J shed 3 bases, and the junction held 4 bases outside the gene matches. In germline, CDR1 is KGHSH, CDR2 LQKENI. This CDR3 comprises 15 residues. The CDR3 DNA follows: TGTGCCAGCTCACCTGTGGGACAGCCTAATGAAAAACTGTTTTTT. Its protein is CASSPVGQPNEKLFF.

The J gene is TRBJ2-2, the V gene TRBV27; no definite D call. The V gene lost 0 bases and the J gene lost 0 bases, with 8 bases spanning the gap. The CDR3 consists of 16 residues. Germline loops: CDR1 MNHEY, CDR2 SMNVEV (reference sequence). The DNA of the CDR3 is TGTGCCAGCAGTTTATCGCAGGACCCGAACACCGGGGAGCTGTTTTTT. Its translation: CASSLSQDPNTGELFF.

This chain links TRBV30 with TRBJ1-1; D is ambiguous. The V gene lost 0 bases and the J gene lost 8 bases, with 7 bases spanning the gap. Germline-derived CDR1 and CDR2 are GTSNPN and SVGIG (reference sequence). This CDR3 has 11 amino acids. DNA for the CDR3: TGTGCCTGGAGTGTCGAACAGGAAGCTTTCTTT. Translating gives CAWSVEQEAFF. The variable domain in full, completed from reference TRBV30 and TRBJ1-1, reads SQTIHQWPATLVQPVGSPLSLECTVEGTSNPNLYWYRQAAGRGLQLLFYSVGIGQISSEVPQNLSASRPQDRQFILSSKKLLLSDSGFYLCAWSVEQEAFFGQGTRLTVV.

The J gene is TRBJ1-1, the V gene TRBV15; weak D call: TRBD1 (6 bases). Trimming shortened V by 2 bases and J by 2 bases, and 15 bases separated the two germline ends. The CDR3 totals 16 residues. CDR1 and CDR2 (germline): LNHNV, YYDKDF (reference sequence). In DNA form, the CDR3 reads TGTGCCACCAGCAGACTGGACAGCCGAGACAACACTGAAGCTTTCTTT. Amino acid sequence: CATSRLDSRDNTEAFF.

The chain carries TRBV5-4 and TRBJ2-5; 9 bases match TRBD1. There are 15 residues in the CDR3. The germline CDR1 and CDR2 sequences are SGHNT and YYREEE (reference sequence). The junction had 14 bases not matched to a gene; V was cut back by 0 bases and J by 14 bases. For the CDR3, the DNA is TGTGCCAGCAGCTTGGGGACCGGGACAGGGTTTTTCCCCTACTTC. It encodes CASSLGTGTGFFPYF.

The chain combines TRBV30 with TRBJ1-1, with TRBD1 matching 7 bases. The CDR3 has 15 residues. Germline-derived CDR1 and CDR2 are GTSNPN and SVGIG (reference sequence). Germline trimming cut 1 base from V and 3 bases from J; bases unmatched to any gene: 8. The CDR3 nucleotides are TGTGCCTGGAGTGGGTTAGGGGGCGTCTACACTGAAGCTTTCTTT. Its translation is CAWSGLGGVYTEAFF.

The V and J genes are TRBV5-5 and TRBJ2-1; 7 bases line up with TRBD2. CDR1 SGHKS and CDR2 YYEKEE come from the germline V gene (reference sequence). The CDR3 is 13 amino acids. J lost 6 bases, V lost 0 bases, and 0 bases had no gene match. The CDR3 coding sequence is TGTGCCAGCAGCTTGGCGGGGGGCAATGAGCAGTTCTTC. It translates to CASSLAGGNEQFF.

The chain recombines TRBV19 with TRBJ1-4; no definite D call. V lost 7 bases to trimming and J lost 4 bases, with 13 bases between them. CDR3 length: 14 residues. Germline CDR1 LNHDA, CDR2 SQIVND (reference sequence). CDR3 sequence (DNA): TGTGCCAGTAACGGTAGGACCAGTAATGAAAAACTGTTTTTT. Encoded protein: CASNGRTSNEKLFF.